Shown below are 27 T cell receptor beta chains from a single sample sequenced in a study of blood T cells in healthy people across ages (dated by TCRdb to the mid-2010s). Library generation was performed with 5' RACE. Reads for this sample came from an Illumina HiSeq 2500. The second PCR ran for about 6 to 12 cycles and used a J-beta primer mix along with a sample-barcoded 5' primer. The public reads were quality trimmed at Q25 with fastp and then assembled into clones with MiXCR by TCRdb, keeping productive beta chains. Entries are consolidated by CDR3 protein sequence, retaining the most common genes and DNA. The sample includes about 1 million distinct CDR3 sequences, with more than 35% observed a single time. The top ten constitute over 15% of the sample. Source material: blood. These receptors originate from a woman aged 55-69 years in good health.

The chain is built from TRBV5-1 and TRBJ2-6; D unclear. The germline gives CDR1 SGHRS, CDR2 YFSETQ. V lost 0 bases and J 0 bases, leaving 10 bases between the germline ends. There are 17 residues in the CDR3. CDR3 nucleotides: TGCGCCAGCAGCTTGGAACCCACCCCCTCTGGGGCCAACGTCCTGACTTTC. It translates to CASSLEPTPSGANVLTF.

This clonotype was seen only a few times. The chain couples TRBV29-1 to TRBJ2-1; 9 bases are shared with TRBD1. This CDR3 contains 14 residues. The V gene end was trimmed by 6 bases and the J gene end by 1 base; junction bases not matched to a gene: 4. Per germline, CDR1 SQVTM and CDR2 ANQGSEA. CDR3 coding DNA: TGCAGCGTACAGGGGGCGACGTCCTACAATGAGCAGTTCTTC. Translated, it gives CSVQGATSYNEQFF.

This clonotype was observed a handful of times. The chain uses TRBV28 and TRBJ2-1; 9 bases line up with TRBD2. CDR3 length equals 14 residues. The J segment lost 10 bases and the V segment lost 7 bases, leaving 11 bases of the junction unmatched. The germline V gene has CDR1 MDHEN and CDR2 SYDVKM. The CDR3 sequence is CASTRLAVDGEQFF. CDR3 bases: TGTGCCAGCACCCGACTAGCGGTAGATGGCGAGCAGTTCTTC.

The chain combines TRBV2 with TRBJ2-7, with 7 bases lining up with TRBD1. Germline V gene sequence: CDR1 SNHLY, CDR2 FYNNEI. V lost 1 base to trimming and J lost 1 base; unmatched junction nucleotides: 7. The CDR3 contains 16 residues. The CDR3: CASSEGWDRPSYEQYF. CDR3 sequence (DNA): TGTGCCAGCAGTGAAGGGTGGGACAGACCGTCCTACGAGCAGTACTTC.

V and J are TRBV12-3 or TRBV12-4 and TRBJ2-2; possible D gene TRBD1, 6 bases. The CDR3 extends over 17 amino acids. Between the trimmed V and J ends, which lost 10 bases and 0 bases, there was a span of 21 bases. As DNA, the CDR3 is TGTGCCATCGATGACAGGAATCCTACCACGAACACCGGGGAGCTGTTTTTT. Its translation is CAIDDRNPTTNTGELFF.

V gene TRBV9 combines with J gene TRBJ2-1; D might be TRBD2 (6 bases). The V gene's germline CDR1 is SGDLS and CDR2 YYNGEE. The CDR3 totals 15 residues. The ends were cut back, 0 bases at V and 8 bases at J, with 15 bases in the middle. The CDR3 coding sequence is TGTGCCAGCAGCGTAGAACAGACTAGAGGCTATGAGCAGTTCTTC. It yields the protein CASSVEQTRGYEQFF.

V usage is TRBV7-9 and J usage is TRBJ2-7; D may be TRBD2 (6 bases). The length of the CDR3 is 12 residues. Germline values: CDR1 SEHNR, CDR2 FQNEAQ (reference sequence). V lost 1 base and J 8 bases, leaving 9 bases between the germline ends. The CDR3 spells CASSLGLVQQYF. CDR3 nucleotide sequence: TGTGCCAGCAGCTTAGGACTAGTGCAGCAGTACTTC.

This clonotype was counted a few times. This chain links TRBV5-1 with TRBJ2-7; a possible D gene is TRBD1 (6 bases). Trimming took off 2 bases at V and 3 bases at J, with 12 bases between the two ends. This CDR3 is built from 14 residues. CDR1 SGHRS and CDR2 YFSETQ come from the germline V gene. The CDR3 reads CASSFEQGYYEQYF. The DNA of the CDR3 is TGCGCCAGCAGCTTCGAACAGGGCTACTACGAGCAGTACTTC.

This chain connects TRBV5-1 to TRBJ2-7; 7 nucleotides line up with TRBD1. The CDR3 is 14 residues long. V trimming: 5 bases; J trimming: 2 bases; junction bases outside the gene matches: 7. Germline values: CDR1 SGHRS, CDR2 YFSETQ. CDR3: CASRENRGPYEQYF. CDR3 sequence (DNA): TGCGCCAGCAGGGAGAACAGGGGCCCCTACGAGCAGTACTTC.

The V and J genes are TRBV5-1 and TRBJ2-7; D gene ambiguous. The V end lost 1 base, the J end lost 2 bases, and 7 bases lay between the germline ends. This CDR3 is built from 13 residues. Per germline, CDR1 SGHRS and CDR2 YFSETQ. This chain's CDR3 is CASSLPQPYEQYF. The CDR3 DNA reads TGCGCCAGCAGCTTGCCACAGCCCTACGAGCAGTACTTC.

The chain is built from TRBV3-1 and TRBJ2-7, with unresolved D. The V and J ends lost 3 bases and 1 base respectively, with 13 bases between them. Germline CDR1 is LGHDT and CDR2 is YNNKEL (reference sequence). The length of the CDR3 is 15 residues. The CDR3 coding sequence is TGTGCCAGCAGCCAGGGGTCCGCGATTTCCTACGAGCAGTACTTC. Its translation is CASSQGSAISYEQYF.

V and J are TRBV20-1 and TRBJ2-4; 9 positions match TRBD1. The J call is in doubt because the DNA end fits TRBJ2-7 better. The CDR3 extends over 13 amino acids. Germline-derived CDR1 and CDR2 are DFQATT and SNEGSKA (reference sequence). CDR3 sequence: CSATGTGIYEQYF. In DNA form, the CDR3 reads TGCAGTGCAACCGGGACAGGGATCTACGAGCAGTACTTC.

This clonotype was counted many times. The V and J genes are TRBV6-5 and TRBJ1-2, with D possibly matching TRBD1 (5 bases). V was shortened by 9 bases and J by 4 bases, with 9 bases between the two germline ends. Germline V gives CDR1 MNHEY, CDR2 SVGAGI. CDR3 length: 11 amino acids. The DNA for the CDR3 is TGTGCCAGTGGGGGGACCTATGGCTACACCTTC. Translating gives CASGGTYGYTF.

The chain uses TRBV10-3 and TRBJ2-2, with 10 bases fitting TRBD2. The CDR3 has 16 amino acids. Germline lookup yields CDR1 ENHRY and CDR2 SYGVKD. Unmatched junction bases numbered 3, after V lost 5 bases and J lost 0 bases. CDR3 loop: CAISLAGVANTGELFF. Written as DNA, the CDR3 is TGTGCCATCAGTCTAGCGGGAGTGGCGAACACCGGGGAGCTGTTTTTT.

V is TRBV11-1 and J is TRBJ2-1, with TRBD2 identical over 7 bases. The CDR3 covers 16 residues. CDR1 SGHAT and CDR2 FQDESV come from the germline V gene (reference sequence). Trimming took 0 bases from V and 11 from J; bases not matched to a gene: 13. Here the CDR3 DNA reads TGTGCCAGCAGCTTAGCGCGGGGGACTCGCCCGAGGAAGCAGTTCTTC. Its translation is CASSLARGTRPRKQFF.

This clonotype came up a few times. V and J are TRBV7-6 and TRBJ2-1; 8 bases fit TRBD2. Germline CDR1 SGHVS, CDR2 FNYEAQ. Trimming cost V 0 bases and J 9 bases; bases outside gene matches: 4. The CDR3 runs to 14 residues. This chain's CDR3 is CASSLAISGGEQFF. As DNA, the CDR3 is TGTGCCAGCAGCTTAGCAATAAGCGGGGGTGAGCAGTTCTTC.

The rearrangement uses TRBV27 and TRBJ2-1; the D call may be TRBD1 or TRBD2 (5 bases each). Germline V gene lookup returns CDR1 MNHEY and CDR2 SMNVEV (reference sequence). With 5 bases removed from V and 4 bases from J, the gap between germline ends came to 15 bases. The CDR3 runs to 15 residues. The CDR3 DNA follows: TGTGCCAGCAGTCCCCGGAGAGGGACGTACAATGAGCAGTTCTTC. This codes for CASSPRRGTYNEQFF.

Regarding this clonotype: One junction end disagrees with the germline gene, perhaps due to a read error. J is TRBJ2-1 and V is TRBV29-1; 8 bases match TRBD1. The CDR3 extends over 15 amino acids. The germline gives CDR1 SQVTM, CDR2 ANQGSEA. Here the CDR3 DNA reads TGCAGCGTTGAGGGATTTGGACAGGGCTACAATGAGCGGTTCTTC. As protein: CSVEGFGQGYNERFF.

Here the CDR3 DNA reads TGTGCCAGCAGCCCCGGGACACCTGGAAACACCATATATTTT. The encoded protein is CASSPGTPGNTIYF. This rearrangement joins TRBV7-2 to TRBJ1-3, with D possibly TRBD1 on 6 matching bases. Trimming pared 5 bases from V and 2 bases from J, leaving 10 bases between. The CDR3 has 14 residues. CDR1 is SGHTA, CDR2 FQGNSA, per germline.

This clonotype was seen more than once but under ten times. This chain joins TRBV6-1 and TRBJ2-7; D is unresolved. This CDR3 region has 15 residues. The V end lost 0 bases, the J end lost 3 bases, and 12 bases lay between the germline ends. Germline CDR1 is MNHNS and CDR2 is SASEGT. CDR3 coding DNA: TGTGCCAGCAGTGAAGCGCCGGCAGCTAACTACGAGCAGTACTTC. This codes for CASSEAPAANYEQYF.

The table lists this clonotype with a count of one. The gene calls are TRBV28 and TRBJ2-4, with 15 nucleotides matching TRBD2. Germline loops: CDR1 MDHEN, CDR2 SYDVKM. CDR3 length: 20 residues. The V and J ends lost 5 bases and 9 bases, in that order; junction bases with no gene match: 20. In DNA form, the CDR3 reads TGTGCCAGCAGTCAGGGACTAGCGGGAGGCCTAAGGTCCCAATTGAGCATTCAGTACTTC. Its translation: CASSQGLAGGLRSQLSIQYF. Drawing the rest from reference TRBV28 and TRBJ2-4, the complete variable domain is DVKVTQSSRYLVKRTGEKVFLECVQDMDHENMFWYRQDPGLGLRLIYFSYDVKMKEKGDIPEGYSVSREKKERFSLILESASTNQTSMYLCASSQGLAGGLRSQLSIQYFGAGTRLSVL.

The chain couples TRBV7-9 to TRBJ2-1; D tentatively reads TRBD1 or TRBD2 (6 bases each). Germline V gene lookup returns CDR1 SEHNR and CDR2 FQNEAQ (reference sequence). Trimming removed 0 bases from V and 10 bases from J, with 13 bases in between. This CDR3 region has 14 residues. The CDR3 region is CASSLAGGHYEQFF. The CDR3 bases are TGTGCCAGCAGCTTAGCGGGGGGCCACTACGAGCAGTTCTTC.

The CDR3 DNA reads TGTGCCACCAGCAGAGAAGGGGGACAGGATGAGCAGTTCTTC. It yields the protein CATSREGGQDEQFF. This chain connects TRBV15 to TRBJ2-1; TRBD1 aligns across 8 bases. The trim removed 0 bases at V and 8 bases at J, leaving 3 bases unmatched. The germline CDR1 and CDR2 sequences are LNHNV and YYDKDF (reference sequence). The CDR3 consists of 14 residues.

In the case of this clonotype: The junction and the germline gene differ at one end; a read error may be behind it. The genes are TRBV11-2 and TRBJ2-3; 13 positions match TRBD2. The CDR3 has 16 amino acids. Germline V gene data show CDR1 as SGHAT and CDR2 as FQNNGV. The CDR3 loop reads CACSPRLAGGSDTQYF. DNA for the CDR3: TGTGCCTGCAGTCCCCGACTAGCGGGAGGATCAGATACGCAGTATTTT.

The V gene is TRBV5-6, the J gene TRBJ2-1; 14 nucleotides agree with TRBD2. V lost 6 bases to trimming and J lost 7 bases; unmatched junction nucleotides: 6. The CDR3 totals 15 residues. The germline V gene encodes CDR1 SGHDT and CDR2 YYEEEE. The CDR3 spells CASTGGLAGGNEQFF. Here the CDR3 DNA reads TGTGCCAGCACCGGAGGACTAGCGGGAGGTAATGAGCAGTTCTTC. The full variable domain, in which reference TRBV5-6 and TRBJ2-1 provide the parts outside the CDR3, is DAGVTQSPTHLIKTRGQQVTLRCSPKSGHDTVSWYQQALGQGPQFIFQYYEEEERQRGNFPDRFSGHQFPNYSSELNVNALLLGDSALYLCASTGGLAGGNEQFFGPGTRLTVL.

The V gene is TRBV4-1, the J gene TRBJ1-2; no definite D call. V was shortened by 1 base and J by 5 bases, with 14 bases between the two germline ends. The length of the CDR3 is 15 residues. The germline V gene encodes CDR1 MGHRA and CDR2 YSYEKL. The CDR3 loop is CASSQGAGEWYGYTF. The CDR3 coding sequence is TGCGCCAGCAGCCAAGGGGCGGGAGAATGGTATGGCTACACCTTC.

The rearrangement uses TRBV2 and TRBJ2-1; 10 bases fit TRBD2. Germline V gene sequence: CDR1 SNHLY, CDR2 FYNNEI. The CDR3 covers 15 residues. V lost 7 bases and J lost 0; bases outside the gene matches: 3. CDR3 sequence: CASTASGSSYNEQFF. The DNA for the CDR3 is TGTGCCAGCACGGCTAGCGGGAGCTCCTACAATGAGCAGTTCTTC.